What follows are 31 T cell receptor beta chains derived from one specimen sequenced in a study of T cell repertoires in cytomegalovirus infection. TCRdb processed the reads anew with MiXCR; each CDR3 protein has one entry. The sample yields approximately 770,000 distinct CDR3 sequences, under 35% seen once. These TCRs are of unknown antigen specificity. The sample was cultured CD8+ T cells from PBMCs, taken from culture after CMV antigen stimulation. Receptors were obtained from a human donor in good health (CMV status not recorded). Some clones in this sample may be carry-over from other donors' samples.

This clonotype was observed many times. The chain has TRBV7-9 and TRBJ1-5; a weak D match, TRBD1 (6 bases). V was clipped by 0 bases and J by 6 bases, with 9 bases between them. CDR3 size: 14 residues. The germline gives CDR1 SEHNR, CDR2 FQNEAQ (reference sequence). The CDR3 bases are TGTGCCAGCAGCTTAGCAGGGGGAAGTCAGCCCCAGCATTTT. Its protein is CASSLAGGSQPQHF.

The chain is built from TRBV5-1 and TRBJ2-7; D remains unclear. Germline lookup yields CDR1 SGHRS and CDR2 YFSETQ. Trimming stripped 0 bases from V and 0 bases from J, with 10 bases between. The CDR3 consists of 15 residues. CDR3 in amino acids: CASSLDPPASYEQYF. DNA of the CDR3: TGCGCCAGCAGCTTGGATCCCCCGGCCTCCTACGAGCAGTACTTC.

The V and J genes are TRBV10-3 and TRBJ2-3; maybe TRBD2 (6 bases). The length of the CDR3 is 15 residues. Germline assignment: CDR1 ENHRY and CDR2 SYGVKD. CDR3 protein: CVVANGGRFTDTQYF. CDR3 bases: TGTGTCGTGGCAAACGGGGGTCGTTTTACAGATACGCAGTATTTT.

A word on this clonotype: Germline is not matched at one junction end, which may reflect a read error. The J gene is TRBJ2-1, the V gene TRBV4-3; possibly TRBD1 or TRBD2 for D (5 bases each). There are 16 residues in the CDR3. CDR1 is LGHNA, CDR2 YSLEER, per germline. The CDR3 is CVSSQEDRDPYNEQFF. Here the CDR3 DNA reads TGCGTCAGCAGCCAAGAAGACCGGGACCCCTACAATGAGCAGTTCTTC.

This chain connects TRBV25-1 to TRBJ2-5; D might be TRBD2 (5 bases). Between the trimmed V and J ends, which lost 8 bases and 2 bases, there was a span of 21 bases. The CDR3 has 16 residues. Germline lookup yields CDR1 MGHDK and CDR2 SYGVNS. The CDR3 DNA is TGTGCCAGCCGAGGATCGGGAAATATCCGACAAGAGACCCAGTACTTC. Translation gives CASRGSGNIRQETQYF.

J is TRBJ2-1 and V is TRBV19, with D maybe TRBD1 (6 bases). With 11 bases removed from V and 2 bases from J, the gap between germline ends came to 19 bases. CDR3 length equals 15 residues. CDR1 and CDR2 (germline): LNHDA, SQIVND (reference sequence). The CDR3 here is CAVESKRTAYNEQFF. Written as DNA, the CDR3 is TGTGCCGTCGAGTCAAAACGGACAGCCTACAATGAGCAGTTCTTC.

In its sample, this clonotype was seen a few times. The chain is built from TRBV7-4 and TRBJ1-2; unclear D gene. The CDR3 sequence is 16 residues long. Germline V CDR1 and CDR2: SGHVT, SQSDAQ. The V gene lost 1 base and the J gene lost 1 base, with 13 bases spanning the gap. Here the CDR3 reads CASSLESPGLNYGYTF. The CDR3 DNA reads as TGTGCCAGCAGCTTAGAATCCCCGGGCCTTAACTATGGCTACACCTTC.

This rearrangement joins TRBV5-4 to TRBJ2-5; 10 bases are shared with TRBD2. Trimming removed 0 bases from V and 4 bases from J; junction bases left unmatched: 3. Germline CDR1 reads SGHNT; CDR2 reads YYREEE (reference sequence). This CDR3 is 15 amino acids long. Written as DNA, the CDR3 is TGTGCCAGCAGCTTGGCCCGGACTAGCGGAGAGACCCAGTACTTC. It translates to CASSLARTSGETQYF.

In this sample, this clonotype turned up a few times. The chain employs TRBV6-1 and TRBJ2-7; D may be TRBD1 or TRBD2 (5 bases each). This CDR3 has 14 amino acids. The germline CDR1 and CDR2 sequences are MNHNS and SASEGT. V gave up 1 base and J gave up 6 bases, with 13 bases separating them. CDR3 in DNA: TGTGCCAGCAGTGAAGTGGGGGAAGGGAGCGAGCAGTACTTC. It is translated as CASSEVGEGSEQYF.

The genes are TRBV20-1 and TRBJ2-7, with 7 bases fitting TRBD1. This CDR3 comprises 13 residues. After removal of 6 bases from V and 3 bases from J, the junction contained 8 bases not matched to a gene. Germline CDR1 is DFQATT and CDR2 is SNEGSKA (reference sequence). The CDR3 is CSAPTGINYEQYF. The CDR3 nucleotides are TGCAGTGCGCCGACAGGGATCAACTACGAGCAGTACTTC.

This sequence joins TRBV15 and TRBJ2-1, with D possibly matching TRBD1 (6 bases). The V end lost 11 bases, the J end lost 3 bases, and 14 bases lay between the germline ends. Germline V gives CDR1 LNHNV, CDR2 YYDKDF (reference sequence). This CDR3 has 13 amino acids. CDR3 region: CASRDTLYNEQFF. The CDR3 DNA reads TGTGCCTCTCGGGACACACTCTACAATGAGCAGTTCTTC.

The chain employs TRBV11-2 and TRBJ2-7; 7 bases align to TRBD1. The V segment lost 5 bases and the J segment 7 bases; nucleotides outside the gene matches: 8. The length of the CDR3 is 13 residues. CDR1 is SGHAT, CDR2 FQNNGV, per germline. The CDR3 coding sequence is TGTGCCAGCAGCCCCGGGACAGCCTGGGAGCAGTACGTC. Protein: CASSPGTAWEQYV.

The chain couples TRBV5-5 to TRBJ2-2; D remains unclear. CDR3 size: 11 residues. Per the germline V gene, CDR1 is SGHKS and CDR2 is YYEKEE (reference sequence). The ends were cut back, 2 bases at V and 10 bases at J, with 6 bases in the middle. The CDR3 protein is CASSLSLELFF. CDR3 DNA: TGTGCCAGCAGCTTAAGTCTGGAGCTGTTTTTT.

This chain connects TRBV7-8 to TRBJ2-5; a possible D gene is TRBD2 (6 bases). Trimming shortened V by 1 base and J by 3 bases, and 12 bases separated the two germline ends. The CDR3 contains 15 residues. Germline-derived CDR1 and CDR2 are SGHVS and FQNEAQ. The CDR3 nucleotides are TGTGCCAGCAGCTTAGTCCCGACTAGGGAAGAGACCCAGTACTTC. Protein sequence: CASSLVPTREETQYF. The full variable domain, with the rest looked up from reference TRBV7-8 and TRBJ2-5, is GAGVSQSPRYKVAKRGQDVALRCDPISGHVSLFWYQQALGQGPEFLTYFQNEAQLDKSGLPSDRFFAERPEGSVSTLKIQRTQQEDSAVYLCASSLVPTREETQYFGPGTRLLVL.

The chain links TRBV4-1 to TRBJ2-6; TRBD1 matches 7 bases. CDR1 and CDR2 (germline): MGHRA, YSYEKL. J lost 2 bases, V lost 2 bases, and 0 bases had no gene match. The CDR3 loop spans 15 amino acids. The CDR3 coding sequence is TGCGCCAGCAGCCAACAGGGGGCTGGGGCCAACGTCCTGACTTTC. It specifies CASSQQGAGANVLTF.

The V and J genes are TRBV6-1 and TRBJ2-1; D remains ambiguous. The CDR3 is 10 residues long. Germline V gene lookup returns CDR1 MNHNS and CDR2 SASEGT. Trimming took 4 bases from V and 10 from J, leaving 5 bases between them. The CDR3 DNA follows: TGTGCCAGCAGTGCCACCGAGCAGTTCTTC. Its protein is CASSATEQFF.

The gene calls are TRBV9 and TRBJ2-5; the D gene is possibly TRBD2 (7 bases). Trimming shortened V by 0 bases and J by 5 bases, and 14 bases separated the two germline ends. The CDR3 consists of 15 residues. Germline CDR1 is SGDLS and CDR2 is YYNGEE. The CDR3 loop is CASSVEGGPLETQYF. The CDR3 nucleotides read TGTGCCAGCAGCGTAGAGGGGGGGCCTTTGGAGACCCAGTACTTC.

This CDR3 is CATSRDVMLANEKLFF. CDR3 bases: TGTGCCACCAGCAGAGACGTGATGTTGGCTAATGAAAAACTGTTTTTT. V usage is TRBV15 and J usage is TRBJ1-4, with no clear D. This CDR3 contains 16 residues. Between the trimmed V and J ends, which lost 0 bases and 3 bases, there was a span of 11 bases. Germline V CDR1 and CDR2: LNHNV, YYDKDF (reference sequence).

The CDR3: CASSSRQGHEQYF. The CDR3 coding sequence is TGTGCCAGCAGCTCCAGACAGGGCCACGAGCAGTACTTC. This chain links TRBV7-9 with TRBJ2-7, with TRBD1 matching over 7 bases. The CDR3 is 13 amino acids. Trimming cost V 4 bases and J 5 bases; bases outside gene matches: 5. Germline loops: CDR1 SEHNR, CDR2 FQNEAQ (reference sequence).

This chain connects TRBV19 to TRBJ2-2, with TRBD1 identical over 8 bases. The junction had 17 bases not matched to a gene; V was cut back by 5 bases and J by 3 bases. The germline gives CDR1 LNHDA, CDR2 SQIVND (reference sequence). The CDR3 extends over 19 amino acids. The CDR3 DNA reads TGTGCCAGTAGTCCCCGGACAGGGTGGGTGGAACCTCACACCGGGGAGCTGTTTTTT. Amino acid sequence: CASSPRTGWVEPHTGELFF.

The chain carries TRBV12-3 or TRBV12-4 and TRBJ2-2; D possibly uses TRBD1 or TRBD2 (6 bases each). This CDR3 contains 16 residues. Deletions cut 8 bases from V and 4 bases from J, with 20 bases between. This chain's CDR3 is CASFLGGTLVTGELFF. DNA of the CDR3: TGTGCCAGCTTCCTAGGGGGGACCCTAGTCACCGGGGAGCTGTTTTTT.

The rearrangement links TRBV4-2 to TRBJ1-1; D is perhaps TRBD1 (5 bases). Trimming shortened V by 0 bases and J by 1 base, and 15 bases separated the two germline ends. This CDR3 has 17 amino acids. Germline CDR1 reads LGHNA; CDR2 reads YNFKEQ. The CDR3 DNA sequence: TGTGCCAGCAGCCAAGATTTGGAGGGACGCGGGAACACTGAAGCTTTCTTT. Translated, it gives CASSQDLEGRGNTEAFF.

DNA of the CDR3: TGTGCCAGCAGCGTTGGCGGGGGGTCGGCCTACAATGAGCAGTTCTTC. This codes for CASSVGGGSAYNEQFF. The chain links TRBV9 to TRBJ2-1; TRBD2 agrees at 8 bases. V lost 2 bases to trimming and J lost 2 bases; unmatched junction nucleotides: 6. The CDR3 runs 16 residues. From germline, CDR1 is SGDLS and CDR2 YYNGEE. Full variable domain (missing parts from reference TRBV9 and TRBJ2-1): DSGVTQTPKHLITATGQRVTLRCSPRSGDLSVYWYQQSLDQGLQFLIQYYNGEERAKGNILERFSAQQFPDLHSELNLSSLELGDSALYFCASSVGGGSAYNEQFFGPGTRLTVL.

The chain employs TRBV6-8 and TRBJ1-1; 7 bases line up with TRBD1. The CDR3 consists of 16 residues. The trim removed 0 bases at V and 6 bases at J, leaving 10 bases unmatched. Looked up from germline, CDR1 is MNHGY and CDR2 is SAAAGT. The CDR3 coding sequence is TGTGCCAGCAGTTACTCTAGCCTACAGGGGAGGGCTGAAGCTTTCTTT. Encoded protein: CASSYSSLQGRAEAFF.

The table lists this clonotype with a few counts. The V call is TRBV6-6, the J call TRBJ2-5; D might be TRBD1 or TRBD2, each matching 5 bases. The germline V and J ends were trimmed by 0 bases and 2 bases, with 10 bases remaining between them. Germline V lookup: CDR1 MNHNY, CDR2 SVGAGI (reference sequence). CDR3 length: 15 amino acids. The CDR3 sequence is CASSYSIGEQETQYF. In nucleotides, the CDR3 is TGTGCCAGCAGTTACTCGATAGGGGAGCAAGAGACCCAGTACTTC.

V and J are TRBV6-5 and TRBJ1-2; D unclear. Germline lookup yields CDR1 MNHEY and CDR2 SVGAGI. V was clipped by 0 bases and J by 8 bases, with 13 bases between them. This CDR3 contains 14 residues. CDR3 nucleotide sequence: TGTGCCAGCAGTTACTCGAGCAGGCAATCGGGCTACACCTTC. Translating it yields CASSYSSRQSGYTF.

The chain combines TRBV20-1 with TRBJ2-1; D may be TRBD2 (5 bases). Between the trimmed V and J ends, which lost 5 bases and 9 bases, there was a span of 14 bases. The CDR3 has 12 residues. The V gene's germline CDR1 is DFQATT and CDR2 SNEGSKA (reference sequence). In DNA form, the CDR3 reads TGCAGTGCTCGAACTAGTAACGGTGAGCAGTTCTTC. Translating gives CSARTSNGEQFF.

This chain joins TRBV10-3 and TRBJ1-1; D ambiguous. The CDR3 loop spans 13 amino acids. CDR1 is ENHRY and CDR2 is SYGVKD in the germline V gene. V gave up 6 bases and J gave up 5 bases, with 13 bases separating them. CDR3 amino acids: CAISEDPGTEAFF. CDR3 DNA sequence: TGTGCCATCAGCGAGGACCCGGGGACTGAAGCTTTCTTT.

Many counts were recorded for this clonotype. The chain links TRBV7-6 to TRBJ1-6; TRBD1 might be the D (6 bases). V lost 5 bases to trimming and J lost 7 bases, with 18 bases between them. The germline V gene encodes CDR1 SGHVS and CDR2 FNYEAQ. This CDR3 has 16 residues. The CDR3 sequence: CASSPKPAGANSPLHF. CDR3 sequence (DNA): TGTGCCAGCAGCCCTAAGCCGGCGGGGGCGAATTCACCCCTCCACTTT.

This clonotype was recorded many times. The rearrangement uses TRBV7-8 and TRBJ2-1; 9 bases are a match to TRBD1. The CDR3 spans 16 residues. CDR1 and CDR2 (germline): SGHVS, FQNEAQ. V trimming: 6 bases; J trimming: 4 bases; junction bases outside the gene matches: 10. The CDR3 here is CASSSPGQGLYNEQFF. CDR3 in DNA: TGTGCCAGCAGTTCTCCGGGACAGGGCCTATACAATGAGCAGTTCTTC.

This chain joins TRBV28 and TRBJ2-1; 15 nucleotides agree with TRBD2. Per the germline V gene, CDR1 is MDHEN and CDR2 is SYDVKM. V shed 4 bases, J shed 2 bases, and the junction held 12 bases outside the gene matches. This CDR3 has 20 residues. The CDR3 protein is CASSSPRTSGGGPTYNEQFF. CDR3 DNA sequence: TGTGCCAGCAGTTCACCTCGGACTAGCGGGGGGGGACCCACCTACAATGAGCAGTTCTTC.